This T cell receptor (beta chain) was identified in a study of CD8+CD57+ T cells in acquired aplastic anemia. Note on this clonotype: Its ends do not fully match the called genes, so a read error is possible.

In germline, CDR1 is SGHTA, CDR2 FQGNSA. This CDR3 contains 13 residues. Template material for TCR beta VDJ and CDR3 profiling consisted of genomic DNA. One entry per CDR3 protein results from TCRdb running MiXCR on the reads. This sample carries 270,000 or so distinct CDR3 sequences, approximately 86% of them seen once, and the ten largest clones take less than 50%. Selection for sequencing was limited to patients who had shown CD8+CD57+ cell expansion by flow cytometry. V and J are TRBV7-2 and TRBJ1-5, with a possible D match to TRBD1 (6 bases). Sequenced material: sorted CD4+, CD8+, or CD8+CD57+ T cells (not recorded which) from PBMCs. The sequence was obtained from a human donor with aplastic anemia. CDR3 in amino acids: CASSQAGAPDKHF. The CDR3, as DNA: TGCGCCAGCAGCCAAGCGGGGGCTCCCGACAAGCATTTT. Using reference TRBV7-2 and TRBJ1-5 for the parts outside the CDR3, the full variable domain is GAGVSQSPSNKVTEKGKDVELRCDPISGHTALYWYRQSLGQGLEFLIYFQGNSAPDKSGLPSDRFSAERTGGSVSTLTIQRTQQEDSAVYLCASSQAGAPDKHFGDGTRLSIL.